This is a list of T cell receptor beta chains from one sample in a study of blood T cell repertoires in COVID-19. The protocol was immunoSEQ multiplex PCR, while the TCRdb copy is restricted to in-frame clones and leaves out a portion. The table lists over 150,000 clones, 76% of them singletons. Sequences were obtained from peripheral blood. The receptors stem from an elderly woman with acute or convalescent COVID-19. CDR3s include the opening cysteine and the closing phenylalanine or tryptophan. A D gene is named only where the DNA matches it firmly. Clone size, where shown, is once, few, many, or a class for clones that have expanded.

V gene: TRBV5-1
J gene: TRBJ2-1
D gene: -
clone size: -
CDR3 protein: CASSLAGSNDEQFF
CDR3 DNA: TGCGCCAGCAGCTTGGCCGGGAGTAACGATGAGCAGTTCTTC

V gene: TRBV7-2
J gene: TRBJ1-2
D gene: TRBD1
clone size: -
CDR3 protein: CASSLVGQVYTF
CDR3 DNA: TGTGCCAGCAGCTTAGTCGGACAGGTGTACACCTTC

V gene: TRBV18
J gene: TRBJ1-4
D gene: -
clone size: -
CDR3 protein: CASSPPTATNEKLFF
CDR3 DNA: TGTGCCAGCTCACCTCCGACAGCAACTAATGAAAAACTGTTTTTT

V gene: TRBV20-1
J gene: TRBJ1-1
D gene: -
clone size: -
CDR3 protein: CSASSISGGADTEAFF
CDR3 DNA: TGCAGTGCTAGTTCTATCTCGGGGGGCGCGGACACTGAAGCTTTCTTT

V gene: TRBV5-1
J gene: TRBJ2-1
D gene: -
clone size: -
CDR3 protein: CASSLDGTYNEQFF
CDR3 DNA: TGCGCCAGCAGCTTGGACGGTACCTACAATGAGCAGTTCTTC

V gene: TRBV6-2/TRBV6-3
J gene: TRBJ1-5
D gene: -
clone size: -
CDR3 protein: CASSKPLRGSSNQPQHF
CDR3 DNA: TGTGCCAGCAGTAAACCCCTAAGAGGCAGCAGCAATCAGCCCCAGCATTTT

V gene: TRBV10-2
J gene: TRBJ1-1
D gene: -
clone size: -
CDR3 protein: CASSDDDMNTEAFF
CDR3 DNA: TGCGCCAGCAGTGATGACGACATGAACACTGAAGCTTTCTTT

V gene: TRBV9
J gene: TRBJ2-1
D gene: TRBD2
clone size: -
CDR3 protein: CASSELAGESYNEQFF
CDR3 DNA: TGTGCCAGCAGCGAACTAGCGGGGGAATCCTACAATGAGCAGTTCTTC

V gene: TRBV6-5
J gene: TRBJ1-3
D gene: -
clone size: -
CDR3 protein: CASSYQQAAGNTIYF
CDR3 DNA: TGTGCCAGCAGTTACCAACAGGCGGCTGGAAACACCATATATTTT

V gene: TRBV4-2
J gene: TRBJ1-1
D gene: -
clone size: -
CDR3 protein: CASSRPGGRVDTEAFF
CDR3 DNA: TGTGCCAGCAGCCGACCCGGTGGCAGGGTTGACACTGAAGCTTTCTTT

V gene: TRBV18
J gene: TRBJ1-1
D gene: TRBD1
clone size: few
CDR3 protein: CASSPDRGYTEAFF
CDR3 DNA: TGTGCCAGCTCACCGGACAGGGGGTACACTGAAGCTTTCTTT

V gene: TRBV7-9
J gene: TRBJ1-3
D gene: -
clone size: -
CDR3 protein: CASSLEPISGNTIYF
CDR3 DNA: TGTGCCAGCAGCTTAGAGCCGATCTCTGGAAACACCATATATTTT

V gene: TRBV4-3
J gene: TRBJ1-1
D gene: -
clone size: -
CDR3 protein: CASSRREAFF
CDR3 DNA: TGCGCCAGCAGCAGGCGGGAAGCTTTCTTT

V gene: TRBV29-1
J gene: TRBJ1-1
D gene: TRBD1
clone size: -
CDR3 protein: CSVVGPGGNTEAFF
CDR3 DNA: TGCAGCGTTGTGGGGCCAGGGGGGAACACTGAAGCTTTCTTT

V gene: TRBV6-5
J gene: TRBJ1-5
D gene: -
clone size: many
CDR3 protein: CASSYSYDWNQPQHF
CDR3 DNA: TGTGCCAGCAGTTACTCGTATGACTGGAATCAGCCCCAGCATTTT

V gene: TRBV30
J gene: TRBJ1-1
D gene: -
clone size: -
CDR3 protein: CAWHRESYTEAFF
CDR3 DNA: TGTGCCTGGCACAGGGAGTCGTACACTGAAGCTTTCTTT

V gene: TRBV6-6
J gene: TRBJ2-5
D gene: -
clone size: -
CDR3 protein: CASSGQGQETQYF
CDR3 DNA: TGTGCCAGCAGTGGCCAGGGTCAGGAGACCCAGTACTTC

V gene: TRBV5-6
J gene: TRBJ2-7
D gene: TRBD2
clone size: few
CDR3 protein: CASSGLTSGRNEQYF
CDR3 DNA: TGTGCCAGCAGCGGCCTGACTAGCGGGAGGAACGAGCAGTACTTC

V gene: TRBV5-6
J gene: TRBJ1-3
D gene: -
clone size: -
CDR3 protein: CASSSDGPTGNTIYF
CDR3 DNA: TGTGCCAGCAGTTCGGATGGGCCAACCGGAAACACCATATATTTT

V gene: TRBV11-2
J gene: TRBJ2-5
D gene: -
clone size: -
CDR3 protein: CASSLGTGTKTQYF
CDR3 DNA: TGTGCCAGCAGCTTAGGCACAGGTACGAAGACCCAGTACTTC

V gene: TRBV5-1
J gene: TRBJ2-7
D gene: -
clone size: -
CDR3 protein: CASSLLPSAGEQYF
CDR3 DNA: TGCGCCAGCAGCTTACTCCCCTCCGCGGGTGAGCAGTACTTC

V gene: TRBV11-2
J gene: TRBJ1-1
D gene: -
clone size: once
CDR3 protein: CASSPTWASTEAFF
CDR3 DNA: TGTGCCAGCAGTCCTACCTGGGCGAGCACTGAAGCTTTCTTT

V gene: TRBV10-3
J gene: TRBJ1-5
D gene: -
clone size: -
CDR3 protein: CAISDSQRVPPQHF
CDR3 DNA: TGTGCCATCAGTGATTCGCAGAGGGTGCCGCCCCAGCATTTT

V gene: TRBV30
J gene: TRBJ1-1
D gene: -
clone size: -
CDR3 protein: CAWSPGLLNTEAFF
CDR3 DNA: TGTGCCTGGAGTCCGGGACTCCTGAACACTGAAGCTTTCTTT